Sequencing of this TCR beta chain was carried out in a study of T cell responses to AZD1222 COVID-19 vaccine. At the level of the study: Second-dose recipients at about 4 or about 12 weeks were treated as one pooled group.

Sequenced by immunoSEQ multiplex PCR; TCRdb stores in-frame clones only, minus some. This repertoire shows just under 95,000 clones, under 90% found once; its top ten account for roughly 10%. With respect to this clone: Its antigen is not identified.

This CDR3 contains 15 residues. Looked up from germline, CDR1 is ENHRY and CDR2 is SYGVKD. V shed 5 bases and J shed 4 bases, with 18 bases lying between them. Study results and limitations: Spike regions recognized by vaccine-associated CD4 TCRs spanned the protein, led by 160-218 and 743-854. Only six AZD1222 recipients tested seropositive at baseline. Most donors were white British and more were female, and clonal diversity was possibly underestimated.

Source: peripheral blood, taken on day 0 of AZD1222 vaccination. The origin of this receptor is an adult in good health. The gene calls are TRBV10-3 and TRBJ2-7; possible D gene TRBD1, 7 bases. This chain's CDR3 is CAISPGGTVLYEQYF. DNA for the CDR3: TGTGCCATCAGTCCCGGAGGGACAGTCCTTTACGAGCAGTACTTC.